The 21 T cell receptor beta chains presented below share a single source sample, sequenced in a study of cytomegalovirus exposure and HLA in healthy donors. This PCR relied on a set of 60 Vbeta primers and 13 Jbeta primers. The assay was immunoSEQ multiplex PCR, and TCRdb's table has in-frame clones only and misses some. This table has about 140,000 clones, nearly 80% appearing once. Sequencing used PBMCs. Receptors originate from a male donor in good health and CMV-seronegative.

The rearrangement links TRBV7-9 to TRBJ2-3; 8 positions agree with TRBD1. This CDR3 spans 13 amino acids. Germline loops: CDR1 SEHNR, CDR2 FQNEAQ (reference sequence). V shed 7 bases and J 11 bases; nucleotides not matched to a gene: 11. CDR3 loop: CASKLIKTGEQYF. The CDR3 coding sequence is TGTGCCAGCAAGTTAATAAAGACAGGGGAGCAGTATTTT.

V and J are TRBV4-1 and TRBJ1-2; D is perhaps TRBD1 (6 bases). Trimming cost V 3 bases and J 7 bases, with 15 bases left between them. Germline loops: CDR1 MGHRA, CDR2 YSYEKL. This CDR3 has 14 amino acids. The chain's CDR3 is CASSQSGQLRGYTF. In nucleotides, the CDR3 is TGCGCCAGCAGCCAGTCGGGACAACTCCGTGGCTACACCTTC.

The CDR3 coding sequence is TGTGCCAGCAGTTCAATGAATCAGCCCCAGCATTTT. It is translated as CASSSMNQPQHF. The chain combines TRBV28 with TRBJ1-5, with D hard to call. V was trimmed by 4 bases and J by 4 bases, leaving 5 bases between them. The CDR3 runs to 12 residues. Germline-derived CDR1 and CDR2 are MDHEN and SYDVKM.

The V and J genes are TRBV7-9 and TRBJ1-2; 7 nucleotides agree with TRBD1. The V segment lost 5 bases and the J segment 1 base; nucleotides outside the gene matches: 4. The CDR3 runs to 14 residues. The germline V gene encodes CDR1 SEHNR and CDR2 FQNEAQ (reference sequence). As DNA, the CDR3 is TGTGCCAGCAGCCAGACAGGGATTAACTATGGCTACACCTTC. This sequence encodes CASSQTGINYGYTF.

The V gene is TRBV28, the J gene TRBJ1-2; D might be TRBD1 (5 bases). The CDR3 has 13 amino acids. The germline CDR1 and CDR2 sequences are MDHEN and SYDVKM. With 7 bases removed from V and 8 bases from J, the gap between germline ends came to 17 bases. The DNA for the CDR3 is TGTGCCAGCACCCTCGGAGACAGAACAGGCTACACCTTC. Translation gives CASTLGDRTGYTF.

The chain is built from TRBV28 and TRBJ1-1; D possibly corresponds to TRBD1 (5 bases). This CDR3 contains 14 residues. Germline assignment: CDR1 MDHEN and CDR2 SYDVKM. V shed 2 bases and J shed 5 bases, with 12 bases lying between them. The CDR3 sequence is CASSLEGTWTEAFF. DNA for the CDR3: TGTGCCAGCAGTTTAGAGGGGACTTGGACTGAAGCTTTCTTT.

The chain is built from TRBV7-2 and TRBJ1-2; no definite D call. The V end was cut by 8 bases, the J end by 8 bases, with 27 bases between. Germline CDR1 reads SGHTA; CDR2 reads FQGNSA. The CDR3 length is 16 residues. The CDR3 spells CASAQRRGGPGNGYTF. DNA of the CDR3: TGTGCCAGCGCCCAACGGCGAGGCGGCCCCGGGAACGGCTACACCTTC. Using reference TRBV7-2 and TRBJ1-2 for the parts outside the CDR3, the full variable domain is GAGVSQSPSNKVTEKGKDVELRCDPISGHTALYWYRQSLGQGLEFLIYFQGNSAPDKSGLPSDRFSAERTGGSVSTLTIQRTQQEDSAVYLCASAQRRGGPGNGYTFGSGTRLTVV.

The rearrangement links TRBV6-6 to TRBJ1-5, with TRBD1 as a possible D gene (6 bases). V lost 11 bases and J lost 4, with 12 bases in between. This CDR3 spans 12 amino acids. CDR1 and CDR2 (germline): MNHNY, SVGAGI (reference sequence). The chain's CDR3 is CAHRQANQPQHF. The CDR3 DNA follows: TGTGCCCACCGACAGGCGAATCAGCCCCAGCATTTT.

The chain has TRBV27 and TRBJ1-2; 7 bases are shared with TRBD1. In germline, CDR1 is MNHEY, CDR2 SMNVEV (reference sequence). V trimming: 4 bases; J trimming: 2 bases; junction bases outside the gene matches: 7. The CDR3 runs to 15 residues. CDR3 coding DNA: TGTGCCAGCAGTTCCCCCGACAGGGCGAACTATGGCTACACCTTC. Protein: CASSSPDRANYGYTF.

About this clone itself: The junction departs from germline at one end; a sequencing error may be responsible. CDR3 sequence: CAGSLVGEASEKLFF. CDR3 DNA sequence: TGTGCCGGCAGCTTAGTAGGAGAGGCGAGTGAAAAACTGTTTTTT. The chain couples TRBV7-9 to TRBJ1-4; the D is unclear. The CDR3 has 15 amino acids. Germline loops: CDR1 SEHNR, CDR2 FQNEAQ (reference sequence).

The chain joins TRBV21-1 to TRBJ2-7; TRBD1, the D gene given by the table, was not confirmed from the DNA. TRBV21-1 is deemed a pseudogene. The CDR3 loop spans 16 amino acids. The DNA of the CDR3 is TGTGCCAGCAGCAAGGGGGAGACAGGAAACTCCTACGAGCAGTACTTC. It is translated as CASSKGETGNSYEQYF.

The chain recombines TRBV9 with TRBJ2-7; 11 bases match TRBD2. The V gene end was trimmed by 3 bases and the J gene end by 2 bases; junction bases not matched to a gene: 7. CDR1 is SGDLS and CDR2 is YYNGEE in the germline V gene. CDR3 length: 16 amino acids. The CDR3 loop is CASSAHRLAGPYEQYF. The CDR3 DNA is TGTGCCAGCAGCGCCCACAGACTAGCGGGGCCCTACGAGCAGTACTTC.

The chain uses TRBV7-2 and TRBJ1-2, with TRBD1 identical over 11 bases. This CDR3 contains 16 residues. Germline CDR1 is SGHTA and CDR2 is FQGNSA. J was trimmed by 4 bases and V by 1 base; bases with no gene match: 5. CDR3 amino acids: CASSLGDRGASYGYTF. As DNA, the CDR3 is TGTGCCAGCAGCTTAGGGGACAGGGGGGCGAGCTATGGCTACACCTTC. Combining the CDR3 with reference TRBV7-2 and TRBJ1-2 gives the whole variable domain GAGVSQSPSNKVTEKGKDVELRCDPISGHTALYWYRQSLGQGLEFLIYFQGNSAPDKSGLPSDRFSAERTGGSVSTLTIQRTQQEDSAVYLCASSLGDRGASYGYTFGSGTRLTVV.

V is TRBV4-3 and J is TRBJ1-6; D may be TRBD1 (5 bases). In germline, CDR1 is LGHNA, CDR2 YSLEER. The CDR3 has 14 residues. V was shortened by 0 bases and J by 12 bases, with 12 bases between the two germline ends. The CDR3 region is CASSQDWGVRPLHF. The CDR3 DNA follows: TGCGCCAGCAGCCAAGATTGGGGGGTGAGACCCCTCCACTTT.

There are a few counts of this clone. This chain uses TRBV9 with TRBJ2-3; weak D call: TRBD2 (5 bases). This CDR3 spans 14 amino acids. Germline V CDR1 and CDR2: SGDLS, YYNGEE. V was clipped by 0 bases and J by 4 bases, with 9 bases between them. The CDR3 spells CASSVAVSADTQYF. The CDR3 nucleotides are TGTGCCAGCAGCGTAGCGGTTAGCGCAGATACGCAGTATTTT.

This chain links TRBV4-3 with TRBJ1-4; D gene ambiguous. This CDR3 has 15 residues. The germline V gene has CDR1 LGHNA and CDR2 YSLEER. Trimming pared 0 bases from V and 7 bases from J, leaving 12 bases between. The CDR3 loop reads CASSQDAGWGEKLFF. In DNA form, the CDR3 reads TGCGCCAGCAGCCAAGACGCGGGATGGGGTGAAAAACTGTTTTTT.

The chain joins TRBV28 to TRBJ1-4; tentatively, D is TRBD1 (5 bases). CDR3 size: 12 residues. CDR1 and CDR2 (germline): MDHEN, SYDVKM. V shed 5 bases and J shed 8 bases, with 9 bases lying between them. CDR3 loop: CASSPPGEKLFF. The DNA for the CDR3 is TGTGCCAGCAGTCCCCCAGGGGAAAAACTGTTTTTT.

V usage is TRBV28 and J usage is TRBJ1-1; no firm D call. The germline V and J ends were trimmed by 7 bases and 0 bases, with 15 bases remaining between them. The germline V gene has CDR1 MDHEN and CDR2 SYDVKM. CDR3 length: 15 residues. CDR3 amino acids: CASTPFGLMNTEAFF. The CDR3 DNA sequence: TGTGCCAGCACCCCGTTTGGGCTCATGAACACTGAAGCTTTCTTT.

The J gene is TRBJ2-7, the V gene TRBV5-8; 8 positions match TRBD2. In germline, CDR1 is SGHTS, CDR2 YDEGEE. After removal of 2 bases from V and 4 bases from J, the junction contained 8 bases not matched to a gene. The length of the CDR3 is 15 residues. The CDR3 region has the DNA TGTGCCAGCAGCTTCTCAGCGGGGGATTTTTACGAGCAGTACTTC. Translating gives CASSFSAGDFYEQYF.

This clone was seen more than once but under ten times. This CDR3 is CASSVTTSDYEQYF. The CDR3 DNA reads TGTGCCAGCAGCGTGACAACATCCGACTACGAGCAGTACTTC. The chain links TRBV9 to TRBJ2-7; no clear D gene. V lost 2 bases and J 3 bases, leaving 12 bases between the germline ends. In germline, CDR1 is SGDLS, CDR2 YYNGEE. The CDR3 is 14 amino acids.

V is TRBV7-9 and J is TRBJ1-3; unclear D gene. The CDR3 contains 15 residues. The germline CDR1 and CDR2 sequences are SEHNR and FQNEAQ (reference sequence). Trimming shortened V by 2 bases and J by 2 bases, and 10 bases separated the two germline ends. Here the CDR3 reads CASSLTPVPGNTIYF. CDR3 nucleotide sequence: TGTGCCAGCAGCTTAACCCCGGTGCCTGGAAACACCATATATTTT.